One and the same sample provided the 16 T cell receptor beta chains below, sequenced in a study of patients and donors after allogeneic stem cell transplantation. TCRdb itself ran the RT-PCR reads through MiXCR, one entry per CDR3 protein. The repertoire holds a few hundred thousand distinct CDR3 sequences, with around two fifths as singletons. Sequenced material: blood, either unsorted or a sorted T cell fraction (not recorded which). The receptors were gathered from a human donor who was either an allogeneic HSCT recipient or a stem cell or donor lymphocyte infusion donor (not recorded which). It is not recorded whose cells these are; they may come from a transplant donor.

The V gene is TRBV12-3 or TRBV12-4, the J gene TRBJ1-1; D gene ambiguous. This CDR3 spans 14 amino acids. V was shortened by 7 bases and J by 0 bases, with 12 bases between the two germline ends. CDR3 amino acids: CASTLLDLNTEAFF. CDR3 bases: TGTGCCAGCACCCTCCTCGATCTGAACACTGAAGCTTTCTTT.

V gene TRBV20-1 combines with J gene TRBJ2-1; 7 bases agree with TRBD2. The germline V gene has CDR1 DFQATT and CDR2 SNEGSKA (reference sequence). The CDR3 contains 14 residues. Germline trimming cut 2 bases from V and 2 bases from J; bases unmatched to any gene: 3. In DNA, the CDR3 is TGCAGTGCTAGAAGCGCGGGGGCCTACAATGAGCAGTTCTTC. This gives the protein CSARSAGAYNEQFF.

The CDR3 DNA is TGTGCCAGCACCCTTCCGGGGGACTACAGGAAAGGCTACACCTTC. Residues: CASTLPGDYRKGYTF. The chain employs TRBV5-6 and TRBJ1-2, with a possible D match to TRBD1 (5 bases). The V end lost 6 bases, the J end lost 8 bases, and 23 bases lay between the germline ends. The CDR3 covers 15 residues. Per the germline V gene, CDR1 is SGHDT and CDR2 is YYEEEE.

CDR3 loop: CSAFRGAGPGELFF. The CDR3 DNA reads TGCAGTGCCTTCAGAGGAGCGGGCCCCGGGGAGCTGTTTTTT. This chain links TRBV20-1 with TRBJ2-2; perhaps TRBD2 as D (6 bases). Germline V gene data show CDR1 as DFQATT and CDR2 as SNEGSKA (reference sequence). This CDR3 spans 14 amino acids. Trimming cost V 6 bases and J 6 bases, with 17 bases left between them.

The chain combines TRBV18 with TRBJ1-1; the D is unclear. The CDR3 spans 13 residues. Trimming removed 3 bases at V and 0 bases at J, with 5 bases between. Germline-derived CDR1 and CDR2 are KGHSH and LQKENI. Here the CDR3 reads CASSPKMNTEAFF. The DNA for the CDR3 is TGTGCCAGCTCACCGAAAATGAACACTGAAGCTTTCTTT.

The chain has TRBV20-1 and TRBJ2-2; D might be TRBD2 (6 bases). Germline-derived CDR1 and CDR2 are DFQATT and SNEGSKA (reference sequence). The V and J ends lost 1 base and 7 bases respectively, with 13 bases between them. This CDR3 is 14 amino acids long. The CDR3 DNA reads as TGCAGTGCTAGAGGACTAGTGGATAACGGGGAGCTGTTTTTT. Translating it yields CSARGLVDNGELFF.

This clonotype appeared a few times. The rearrangement links TRBV6-5 to TRBJ1-1, with 9 bases fitting TRBD1. The CDR3 is 13 amino acids. Trimming removed 2 bases from V and 10 bases from J; junction bases left unmatched: 5. Germline V gene lookup returns CDR1 MNHEY and CDR2 SVGAGI. CDR3 DNA sequence: TGTGCCAGCAGTTACGCCGGGACAGGGTTAGCTTTCTTT. Translation: CASSYAGTGLAFF.

The genes are TRBV15 and TRBJ1-2, with 9 bases fitting TRBD1. The CDR3 runs 16 residues. V lost 0 bases and J lost 2; bases outside the gene matches: 4. The germline V gene has CDR1 LNHNV and CDR2 YYDKDF (reference sequence). CDR3: CATSRDPGQGNYGYTF. CDR3 in DNA: TGTGCCACCAGCAGAGATCCAGGACAGGGGAACTATGGCTACACCTTC. The complete variable domain, with remaining parts taken from reference TRBV15 and TRBJ1-2, reads DAMVIQNPRYQVTQFGKPVTLSCSQTLNHNVMYWYQQKSSQAPKLLFHYYDKDFNNEADTPDNFQSRRPNTSFCFLDIRSPGLGDTAMYLCATSRDPGQGNYGYTFGSGTRLTVV.

This clonotype has more than one count but fewer than ten. The chain employs TRBV5-5 and TRBJ1-5; D call uncertain. Germline assignment: CDR1 SGHKS and CDR2 YYEKEE (reference sequence). The V end lost 0 bases, the J end lost 4 bases, and 5 bases lay between the germline ends. The CDR3 is made up of 13 amino acids. As DNA, the CDR3 is TGTGCCAGCAGCTTGGTTCCGAATCAGCCCCAGCATTTT. Translating gives CASSLVPNQPQHF.

CDR3 nucleotide sequence: TGTGCCAGCAGTTACTTACAGGGGGCGGGCTCCTACGAGCAGTACTTC. Amino acid sequence: CASSYLQGAGSYEQYF. This chain uses TRBV6-6 with TRBJ2-7; TRBD1 matches 9 bases. The germline gives CDR1 MNHNY, CDR2 SVGAGI (reference sequence). V was clipped by 1 base and J by 0 bases; unmatched bases: 4. The CDR3 spans 16 residues.

V gene TRBV5-1 combines with J gene TRBJ1-4, with TRBD1 identical over 9 bases. CDR3 length: 14 amino acids. The germline CDR1 and CDR2 sequences are SGHRS and YFSETQ. V lost 1 base to trimming and J lost 8 bases; unmatched junction nucleotides: 3. CDR3 DNA: TGCGCCAGCAGCTTGTGGACAGGGGACGAAAAACTGTTTTTT. Protein product: CASSLWTGDEKLFF.

Only a few counts were recorded for this clonotype. The CDR3 reads CATSSIRELFF. The CDR3 nucleotides read TGTGCCACCAGCTCAATTCGGGAGCTGTTTTTT. The chain employs TRBV24-1 and TRBJ2-2; no clear D. The CDR3 runs 11 residues. Germline V gene data show CDR1 as KGHDR and CDR2 as SFDVKD. Trimming cost V 7 bases and J 9 bases, with 8 bases left between them.

The V call is TRBV6-6, the J call TRBJ1-1; D remains unclear. With 2 bases removed from V and 4 bases from J, the gap between germline ends came to 11 bases. This CDR3 is 14 amino acids long. Looked up from germline, CDR1 is MNHNY and CDR2 is SVGAGI (reference sequence). This CDR3 is CASSYAEGGTEAFF. CDR3 nucleotides: TGTGCCAGCAGTTACGCCGAGGGCGGCACTGAAGCTTTCTTT.

The chain has TRBV14 and TRBJ1-2, with D hard to call. The CDR3 loop spans 13 amino acids. Trimming shortened V by 4 bases and J by 4 bases, and 10 bases separated the two germline ends. The germline V gene has CDR1 SGHDN and CDR2 FVKESK. CDR3 DNA sequence: TGTGCCAGCAGCCCTTGGGAGCGCTATGGCTACACCTTC. This translates into CASSPWERYGYTF.

This clonotype has a handful of counts. This sequence joins TRBV12-3 or TRBV12-4 and TRBJ1-5, with no clear D. V gave up 5 bases and J gave up 1 base, with 18 bases separating them. This CDR3 has 17 amino acids. CDR3 sequence: CASSATGVPYSNQPQHF. The DNA of the CDR3 is TGTGCCAGCAGTGCGACGGGCGTACCGTACAGCAATCAGCCCCAGCATTTT.

In its sample, this clonotype was seen a few times. The chain recombines TRBV30 with TRBJ2-7; D might be TRBD2 (5 bases). This CDR3 region has 12 residues. CDR1 and CDR2 (germline): GTSNPN, SVGIG (reference sequence). The V end lost 2 bases, the J end lost 6 bases, and 11 bases lay between the germline ends. Here the CDR3 DNA reads TGTGCCTGGAGTATAGAGGGCCTCGAGCAGTACTTC. It encodes CAWSIEGLEQYF.